Shown below are 16 T cell receptor beta chains from a single sample sequenced in a study of blood T cell repertoires in COVID-19. Method: immunoSEQ multiplex PCR; TCRdb's copy keeps in-frame clones and lacks some. The sample includes more than 200,000 clones, less than 90% of them seen just once. The sequencing sample was made of peripheral blood. The origin of the receptors is a man aged 60 to 75 with acute or convalescent COVID-19.

The chain recombines TRBV4-1 with TRBJ2-1; 9 bases agree with TRBD1. CDR1 and CDR2 from the germline V gene are MGHRA and YSYEKL. The CDR3 contains 16 residues. V gave up 3 bases and J gave up 3 bases; unmatched junction bases: 6. The CDR3 reads CASSHRGQGGYNEQFF. The DNA for the CDR3 is TGCGCCAGCAGCCACCGGGGACAGGGTGGCTACAATGAGCAGTTCTTC.

V usage is TRBV5-6 and J usage is TRBJ2-7; 14 bases agree with TRBD2. This CDR3 has 15 amino acids. V shed 4 bases and J 2 bases; nucleotides not matched to a gene: 2. The germline V gene has CDR1 SGHDT and CDR2 YYEEEE. The CDR3: CASSRLAGGTYEQYF. The CDR3 coding sequence is TGTGCCAGCAGCCGACTAGCGGGGGGGACCTACGAGCAGTACTTC. Variable domain in full (rest from reference TRBV5-6 and TRBJ2-7): DAGVTQSPTHLIKTRGQQVTLRCSPKSGHDTVSWYQQALGQGPQFIFQYYEEEERQRGNFPDRFSGHQFPNYSSELNVNALLLGDSALYLCASSRLAGGTYEQYFGPGTRLTVT.

This clone has just a few counts. V and J are TRBV3-1 (or the pseudogene TRBV3-2) and TRBJ1-5, with D possibly matching TRBD1 (6 bases). This CDR3 is built from 16 residues. V lost 4 bases to trimming and J lost 7 bases, with 20 bases between them. From germline, CDR1 is LGHDT and CDR2 YNNKEL (reference sequence). CDR3 coding DNA: TGTGCCAGCAGCCCCTCCATTGGGGGGGCAAAGCAGCCCCAGCATTTT. The encoded protein is CASSPSIGGAKQPQHF.

The chain couples TRBV5-5 to TRBJ2-1; TRBD1 might be the D (7 bases). CDR3 length: 14 residues. Trimming took off 0 bases at V and 10 bases at J, with 14 bases between the two ends. The germline V gene has CDR1 SGHKS and CDR2 YYEKEE (reference sequence). The CDR3 spells CASSLVAGGYEQFF. In DNA, the CDR3 is TGTGCCAGCAGCTTGGTGGCAGGGGGGTACGAGCAGTTCTTC.

This clone appeared a single time. The chain has TRBV7-9 and TRBJ1-2, with 8 bases lining up with TRBD1. Trimming at V came to 5 bases and at J to 2 bases, leaving 1 base not matched to a gene. The germline CDR1 and CDR2 sequences are SEHNR and FQNEAQ (reference sequence). The CDR3 has 13 residues. CDR3 DNA: TGTGCCAGCAGCCGGACAGGGAACTATGGCTACACCTTC. This sequence encodes CASSRTGNYGYTF.

The chain combines TRBV7-6 with TRBJ2-2; 11 nucleotides match TRBD1. This CDR3 has 16 amino acids. Looked up from germline, CDR1 is SGHVS and CDR2 is FNYEAQ. The V gene end was trimmed by 3 bases and the J gene end by 6 bases; junction bases not matched to a gene: 6. In DNA form, the CDR3 reads TGTGCCAGCAGCTTCTGGACAGGGGGCCTCTCCGGGGAGCTGTTTTTT. It translates to CASSFWTGGLSGELFF.

This chain joins TRBV7-2 and TRBJ1-6, with D perhaps matching TRBD1 (6 bases). CDR3 length: 13 amino acids. The V gene lost 3 bases and the J gene lost 10 bases, with 10 bases spanning the gap. Per the germline V gene, CDR1 is SGHTA and CDR2 is FQGNSA. The CDR3 region is CASSLYRDSPLHF. The DNA of the CDR3 is TGTGCCAGCAGCTTGTACAGGGACTCACCCCTCCACTTT.

The chain joins TRBV7-6 to TRBJ2-1, with D maybe TRBD2 (6 bases). Germline assignment: CDR1 SGHVS and CDR2 FNYEAQ. The length of the CDR3 is 15 residues. The germline V and J ends were trimmed by 3 bases and 6 bases, with 15 bases remaining between them. CDR3 loop: CASSLLGGTSNEQFF. Written as DNA, the CDR3 is TGTGCCAGCAGCTTGCTTGGCGGGACCAGCAATGAGCAGTTCTTC. Filled out from reference TRBV7-6 and TRBJ2-1, the complete variable domain reads GAGVSQSPRYKVTKRGQDVALRCDPISGHVSLYWYRQALGQGPEFLTYFNYEAQQDKSGLPNDRFSAERPEGSISTLTIQRTEQRDSAMYRCASSLLGGTSNEQFFGPGTRLTVL.

The J gene is TRBJ2-7, the V gene TRBV6-2 or TRBV6-3; a weak D match, TRBD2 (5 bases). Trimming left V 5 bases short and J 5 bases short, with 10 bases between. This CDR3 has 12 amino acids. Germline-derived CDR1 and CDR2 are MNHEY and SVGEGT. This chain's CDR3 is CASSPRRHEQYF. The CDR3 DNA reads as TGTGCCAGCAGTCCCCGGAGGCACGAGCAGTACTTC.

In its sample, this clone was seen a few times. This chain uses TRBV5-1 with TRBJ2-5, with a tentative D call TRBD2 (6 bases). The V and J ends lost 0 bases and 3 bases respectively, with 12 bases between them. Germline CDR1 and CDR2: SGHRS and YFSETQ. This CDR3 contains 15 residues. Here the CDR3 reads CASSLGLGAEETQYF. The CDR3 DNA follows: TGCGCCAGCAGCTTGGGACTAGGGGCCGAAGAGACCCAGTACTTC.

The chain joins TRBV2 to TRBJ1-1, with 10 bases fitting TRBD1. From germline, CDR1 is SNHLY and CDR2 FYNNEI. The V segment lost 9 bases and the J segment 8 bases; nucleotides outside the gene matches: 6. The CDR3 has 12 residues. The CDR3 bases are TGTGCCAGGGGACAGGGGCTAGGCGAAGCTTTCTTT. Protein product: CARGQGLGEAFF.

The rearrangement links TRBV18 to TRBJ2-5; TRBD1 is a possible D gene (5 bases). Germline V gene lookup returns CDR1 KGHSH and CDR2 LQKENI. The ends were cut back, 3 bases at V and 2 bases at J, with 16 bases in the middle. The CDR3 is 16 residues long. The CDR3 sequence is CASSPAIGAEQETQYF. The DNA for the CDR3 is TGTGCCAGCTCACCTGCCATAGGGGCAGAGCAAGAGACCCAGTACTTC.

V is TRBV6-5 and J is TRBJ2-5; D not certain. The CDR3 has 13 amino acids. Trimming cost V 6 bases and J 5 bases, with 13 bases left between them. Germline loops: CDR1 MNHEY, CDR2 SVGAGI. The CDR3 loop reads CASRDRVLETQYF. CDR3 coding DNA: TGTGCCAGCAGAGACCGGGTTCTCGAGACCCAGTACTTC.

The CDR3 sequence: CASRGSQLIMNTEAFF. The CDR3 DNA follows: TGTGCCAGCCGCGGTTCTCAACTAATAATGAACACTGAAGCTTTCTTT. This chain joins TRBV2 and TRBJ1-1; D remains ambiguous. V lost 8 bases, J lost 0 bases, and 19 bases lay in between. There are 16 residues in the CDR3. CDR1 SNHLY and CDR2 FYNNEI come from the germline V gene.

V usage is TRBV6-6 and J usage is TRBJ2-2; 9 nucleotides match TRBD2. The CDR3 totals 16 residues. V dropped 7 bases and J dropped 6; count of bases not matched to a gene: 12. The germline V gene has CDR1 MNHNY and CDR2 SVGAGI (reference sequence). CDR3 DNA sequence: TGTGCCAGCATAAAGTTAGCGGGAGTATCTGCCGGGGAGCTGTTTTTT. Translating it yields CASIKLAGVSAGELFF.

This clone appeared once. The chain combines TRBV5-6 with TRBJ1-3; D remains ambiguous. Trimming left V 1 base short and J 0 bases short, with 5 bases between. The CDR3 spans 14 residues. The germline V gene encodes CDR1 SGHDT and CDR2 YYEEEE. CDR3 coding DNA: TGTGCCAGCAGCTTGCGGAGCTCTGGAAACACCATATATTTT. Translating it yields CASSLRSSGNTIYF.